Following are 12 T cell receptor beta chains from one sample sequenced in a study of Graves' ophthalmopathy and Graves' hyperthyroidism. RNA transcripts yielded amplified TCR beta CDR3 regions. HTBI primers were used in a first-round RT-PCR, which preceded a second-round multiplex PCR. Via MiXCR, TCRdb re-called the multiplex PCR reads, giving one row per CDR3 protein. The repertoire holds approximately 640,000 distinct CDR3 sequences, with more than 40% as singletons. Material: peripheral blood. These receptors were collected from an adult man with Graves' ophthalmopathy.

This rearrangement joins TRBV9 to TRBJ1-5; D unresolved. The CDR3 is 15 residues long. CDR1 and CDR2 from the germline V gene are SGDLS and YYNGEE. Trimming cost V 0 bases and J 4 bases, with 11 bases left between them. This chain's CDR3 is CASSVAGVANQPQHF. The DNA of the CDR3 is TGTGCCAGCAGCGTAGCCGGGGTGGCAAATCAGCCCCAGCATTTT.

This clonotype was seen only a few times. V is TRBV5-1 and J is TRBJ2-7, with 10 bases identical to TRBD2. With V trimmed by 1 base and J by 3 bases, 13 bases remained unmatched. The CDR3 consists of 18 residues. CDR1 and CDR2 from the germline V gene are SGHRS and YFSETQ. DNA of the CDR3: TGCGCCAGCAGCTTGACTAGCGGGACGCGAATGGGGCGCTACGAGCAGTACTTC. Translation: CASSLTSGTRMGRYEQYF.

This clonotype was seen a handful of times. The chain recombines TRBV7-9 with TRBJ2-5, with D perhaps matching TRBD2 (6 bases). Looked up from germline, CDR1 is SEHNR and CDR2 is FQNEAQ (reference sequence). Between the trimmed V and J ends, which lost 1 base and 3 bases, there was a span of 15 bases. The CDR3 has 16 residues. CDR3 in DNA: TGTGCCAGCAGCTTAGGGATAAGGAGGGCCAAAGAGACCCAGTACTTC. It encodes CASSLGIRRAKETQYF.

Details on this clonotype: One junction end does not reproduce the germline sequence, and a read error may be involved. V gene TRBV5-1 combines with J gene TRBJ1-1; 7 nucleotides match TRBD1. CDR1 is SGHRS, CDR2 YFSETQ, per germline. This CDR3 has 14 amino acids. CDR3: CAGSLGGDSPEAFF. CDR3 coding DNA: TGTGCAGGCAGCTTAGGGGGGGACAGCCCTGAAGCTTTCTTT. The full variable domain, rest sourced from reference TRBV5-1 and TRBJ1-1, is KAGVTQTPRYLIKTRGQQVTLSCSPISGHRSVSWYQQTPGQGLQFLFEYFSETQRNKGNFPGRFSGRQFSNSRSEMNVSTLELGDSALYLCAGSLGGDSPEAFFGQGTRLTVV.

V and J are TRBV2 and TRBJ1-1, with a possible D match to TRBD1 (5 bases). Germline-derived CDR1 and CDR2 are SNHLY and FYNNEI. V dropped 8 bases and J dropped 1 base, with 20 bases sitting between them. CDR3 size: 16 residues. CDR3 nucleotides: TGTGCCAGCTCACCACTCGAGGGGAAGGGGAACACTGAAGCTTTCTTT. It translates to CASSPLEGKGNTEAFF.

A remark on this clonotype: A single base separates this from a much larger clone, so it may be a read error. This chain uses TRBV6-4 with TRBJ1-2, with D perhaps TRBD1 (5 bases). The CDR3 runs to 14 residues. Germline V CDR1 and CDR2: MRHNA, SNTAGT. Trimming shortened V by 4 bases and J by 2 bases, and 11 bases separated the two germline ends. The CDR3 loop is CASSGTKPNYGYTF. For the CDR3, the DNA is TGTGCCAGCAGTGGGACAAAACCAAACTATGGCTACACCTTC.

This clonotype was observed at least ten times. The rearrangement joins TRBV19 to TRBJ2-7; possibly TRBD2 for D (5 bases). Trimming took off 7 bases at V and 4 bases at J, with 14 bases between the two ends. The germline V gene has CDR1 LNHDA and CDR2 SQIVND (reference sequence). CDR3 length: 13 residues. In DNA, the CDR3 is TGTGCCAGTAACTCCAGGAGGCTATACGAGCAGTACTTC. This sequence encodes CASNSRRLYEQYF.

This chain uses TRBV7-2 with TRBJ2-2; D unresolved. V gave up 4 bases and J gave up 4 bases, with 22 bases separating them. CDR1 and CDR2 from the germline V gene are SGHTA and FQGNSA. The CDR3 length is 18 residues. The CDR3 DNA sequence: TGTGCCAGCAGCTCACCCGGCTGGGCAAACGGCGTCACCGGGGAGCTGTTTTTT. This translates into CASSSPGWANGVTGELFF.

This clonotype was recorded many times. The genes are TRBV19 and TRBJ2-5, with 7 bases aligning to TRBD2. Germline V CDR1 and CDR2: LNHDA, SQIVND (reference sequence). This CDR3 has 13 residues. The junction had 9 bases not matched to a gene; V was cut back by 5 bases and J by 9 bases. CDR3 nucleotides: TGTGCCAGTAGTCGGGCTAGCGGTCAACCCCAGTACTTC. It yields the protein CASSRASGQPQYF.

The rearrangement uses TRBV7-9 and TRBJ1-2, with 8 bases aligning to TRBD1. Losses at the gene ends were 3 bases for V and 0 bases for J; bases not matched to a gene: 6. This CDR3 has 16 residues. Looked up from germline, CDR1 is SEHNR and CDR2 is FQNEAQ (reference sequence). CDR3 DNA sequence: TGTGCCAGCAGCTTTAAGACAGGGGCAGCTAACTATGGCTACACCTTC. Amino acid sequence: CASSFKTGAANYGYTF. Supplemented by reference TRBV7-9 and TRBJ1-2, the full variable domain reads DTGVSQNPRHKITKRGQNVTFRCDPISEHNRLYWYRQTLGQGPEFLTYFQNEAQLEKSRLLSDRFSAERPKGSFSTLEIQRTEQGDSAMYLCASSFKTGAANYGYTFGSGTRLTVV.

CDR3: CAISQQGPSYQPLHF. CDR3 DNA sequence: TGTGCCATCAGTCAACAGGGCCCTAGCTATCAGCCCCTCCACTTT. The V call is TRBV10-3, the J call TRBJ1-6, with D possibly being TRBD1 (6 bases). There are 15 residues in the CDR3. The germline V and J ends were trimmed by 5 bases and 13 bases, with 21 bases remaining between them. Germline assignment: CDR1 ENHRY and CDR2 SYGVKD.

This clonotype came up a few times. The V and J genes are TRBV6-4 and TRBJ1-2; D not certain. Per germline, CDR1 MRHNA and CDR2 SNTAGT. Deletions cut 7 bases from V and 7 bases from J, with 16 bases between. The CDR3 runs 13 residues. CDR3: CASTPGTAGGYTF. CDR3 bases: TGTGCCAGCACCCCCGGTACAGCGGGTGGCTACACCTTC.